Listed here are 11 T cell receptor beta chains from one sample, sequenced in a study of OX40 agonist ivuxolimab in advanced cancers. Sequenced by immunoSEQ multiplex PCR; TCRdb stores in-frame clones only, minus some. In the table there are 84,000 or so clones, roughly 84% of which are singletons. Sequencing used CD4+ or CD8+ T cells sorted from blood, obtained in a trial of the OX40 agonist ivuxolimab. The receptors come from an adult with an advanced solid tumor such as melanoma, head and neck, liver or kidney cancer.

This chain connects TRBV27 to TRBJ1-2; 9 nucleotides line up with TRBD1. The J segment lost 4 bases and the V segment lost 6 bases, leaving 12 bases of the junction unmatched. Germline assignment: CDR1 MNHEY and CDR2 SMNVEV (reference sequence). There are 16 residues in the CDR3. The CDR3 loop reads CASRTSGTGPSYGYTF. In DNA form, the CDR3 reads TGTGCCAGCAGGACCTCCGGGACAGGGCCATCCTATGGCTACACCTTC.

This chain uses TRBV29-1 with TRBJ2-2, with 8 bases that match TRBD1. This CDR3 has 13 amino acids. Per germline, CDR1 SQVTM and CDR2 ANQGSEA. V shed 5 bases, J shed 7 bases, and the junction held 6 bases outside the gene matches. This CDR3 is CSVPGQVNGELFF. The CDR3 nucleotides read TGCAGCGTTCCGGGACAGGTTAACGGGGAGCTGTTTTTT.

The CDR3 protein is CASSQEGQGDNEQFF. CDR3 sequence (DNA): TGCGCCAGCAGCCAAGAGGGACAGGGGGATAATGAGCAGTTCTTC. The chain combines TRBV4-1 with TRBJ2-1; 11 bases align to TRBD1. The CDR3 has 15 amino acids. Looked up from germline, CDR1 is MGHRA and CDR2 is YSYEKL. V gave up 0 bases and J gave up 7 bases; unmatched junction bases: 2.

The CDR3 here is CASSRQASSYEQYF. The CDR3 DNA sequence: TGTGCCAGCAGCCGACAGGCAAGCTCCTACGAGCAGTACTTC. The rearrangement links TRBV25-1 to TRBJ2-7, with a tentative D call TRBD1 (6 bases). The CDR3 sequence is 14 residues long. The germline V and J ends were trimmed by 6 bases and 0 bases, with 12 bases remaining between them. Per germline, CDR1 MGHDK and CDR2 SYGVNS.

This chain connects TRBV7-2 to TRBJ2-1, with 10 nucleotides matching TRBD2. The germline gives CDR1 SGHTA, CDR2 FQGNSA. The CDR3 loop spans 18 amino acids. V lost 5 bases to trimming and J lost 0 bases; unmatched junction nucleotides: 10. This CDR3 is CASSLWLAGAVSYNEQFF. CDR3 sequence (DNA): TGTGCCAGCAGCCTATGGCTAGCGGGGGCCGTCTCCTACAATGAGCAGTTCTTC.

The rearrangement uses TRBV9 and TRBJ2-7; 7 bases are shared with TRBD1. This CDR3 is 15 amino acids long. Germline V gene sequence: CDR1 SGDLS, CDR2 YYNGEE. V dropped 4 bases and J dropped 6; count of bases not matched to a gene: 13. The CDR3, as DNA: TGTGCCAGCAGCTATGGGGCGGACAGGCTGGGCGAGCAGTACTTC. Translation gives CASSYGADRLGEQYF. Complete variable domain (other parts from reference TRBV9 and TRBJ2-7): DSGVTQTPKHLITATGQRVTLRCSPRSGDLSVYWYQQSLDQGLQFLIQYYNGEERAKGNILERFSAQQFPDLHSELNLSSLELGDSALYFCASSYGADRLGEQYFGPGTRLTVT.

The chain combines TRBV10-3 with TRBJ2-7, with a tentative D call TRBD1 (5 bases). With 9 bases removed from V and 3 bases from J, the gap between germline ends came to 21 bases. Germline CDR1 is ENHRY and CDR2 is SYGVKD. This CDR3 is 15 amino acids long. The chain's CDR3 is CAMSLAAGLIYEQYF. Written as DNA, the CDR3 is TGTGCCATGTCATTGGCGGCAGGGCTGATCTACGAGCAGTACTTC.

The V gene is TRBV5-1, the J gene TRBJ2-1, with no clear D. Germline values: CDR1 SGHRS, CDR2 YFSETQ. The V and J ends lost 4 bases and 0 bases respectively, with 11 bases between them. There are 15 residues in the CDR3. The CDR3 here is CASSETRSSYNEQFF. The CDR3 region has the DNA TGCGCCAGCAGCGAGACACGGAGCTCCTACAATGAGCAGTTCTTC.

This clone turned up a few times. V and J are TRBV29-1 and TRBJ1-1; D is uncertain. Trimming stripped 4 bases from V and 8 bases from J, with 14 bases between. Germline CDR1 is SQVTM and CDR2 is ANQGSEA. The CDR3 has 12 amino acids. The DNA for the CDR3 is TGCAGCGTTGTCTCACCAGGTGCAGAAGCTTTCTTT. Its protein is CSVVSPGAEAFF.

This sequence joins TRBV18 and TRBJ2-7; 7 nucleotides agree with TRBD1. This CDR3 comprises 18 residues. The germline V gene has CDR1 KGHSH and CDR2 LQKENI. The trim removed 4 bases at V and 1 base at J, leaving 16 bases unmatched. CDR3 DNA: TGTGCCAGCTCACTCGCGACAGGGCAAAGGCAATTTTCCTACGAGCAGTACTTC. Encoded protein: CASSLATGQRQFSYEQYF.

The CDR3 sequence: CASSLTGPDGYGYTF. The CDR3 DNA reads as TGTGCCAGCTCACTTACAGGGCCCGACGGCTATGGCTACACCTTC. The J gene is TRBJ1-2, the V gene TRBV28, with D possibly being TRBD1 (6 bases). CDR3 length equals 15 residues. Germline CDR1 is MDHEN and CDR2 is SYDVKM. The V gene lost 8 bases and the J gene lost 4 bases, with 20 bases spanning the gap.